The 15 T cell receptor beta chains given below trace back to one sample, sequenced in a study of blood T cell repertoires in COVID-19. Produced via immunoSEQ multiplex PCR; TCRdb's table is partial and in-frame only. The data contain 100,000 or so clones, almost 85% of them singletons. The specimen was peripheral blood. The origin of the receptors is a man in his forties or fifties with active or convalescent COVID-19.

This chain links TRBV7-2 with TRBJ2-3, with 12 positions matching TRBD2. This CDR3 region has 17 residues. V dropped 5 bases and J dropped 6; count of bases not matched to a gene: 12. Germline V gene sequence: CDR1 SGHTA, CDR2 FQGNSA. DNA for the CDR3: TGTGCCAGCAGCCTCTTTCCTAGCGGGGGGGCCCTGGATACGCAGTATTTT. Amino acids: CASSLFPSGGALDTQYF.

The chain uses TRBV10-3 and TRBJ2-3; D possibly corresponds to TRBD2 (6 bases). Between the trimmed V and J ends, which lost 4 bases and 0 bases, there was a span of 23 bases. The CDR3 spans 19 residues. Germline V gene sequence: CDR1 ENHRY, CDR2 SYGVKD. The CDR3 sequence: CAISGGDGYQFPSTDTQYF. In DNA, the CDR3 is TGTGCCATCAGTGGCGGGGATGGGTACCAGTTCCCTAGCACAGATACGCAGTATTTT.

CDR3 nucleotide sequence: TGTGCCATCAGTGCATCCCCGGGCTACGAGCAGTACTTC. Its translation: CAISASPGYEQYF. The chain has TRBV10-3 and TRBJ2-7; D unclear. The CDR3 has 13 amino acids. Germline lookup yields CDR1 ENHRY and CDR2 SYGVKD. V shed 4 bases and J shed 3 bases, with 10 bases lying between them.

The sample holds one count of this clone. The V call is TRBV19, the J call TRBJ2-3; 7 bases are a match to TRBD1. The CDR3 runs to 15 residues. The trim removed 5 bases at V and 0 bases at J, leaving 5 bases unmatched. The V gene's germline CDR1 is LNHDA and CDR2 SQIVND (reference sequence). CDR3 region: CASSSTGISTDTQYF. In DNA form, the CDR3 reads TGTGCCAGTAGTTCGACAGGGATCAGCACAGATACGCAGTATTTT.

The CDR3 spells CASQTGTNEQFF. The CDR3 region has the DNA TGTGCCAGTCAGACAGGGACCAATGAGCAGTTCTTC. This sequence joins TRBV6-5 and TRBJ2-1; TRBD1 matches 7 bases. The trim removed 9 bases at V and 6 bases at J, leaving 5 bases unmatched. In germline, CDR1 is MNHEY, CDR2 SVGAGI. The CDR3 covers 12 residues.

The gene calls are TRBV5-1 and TRBJ1-4; 7 nucleotides match TRBD1. The CDR3 is 16 amino acids. CDR1 and CDR2 (germline): SGHRS, YFSETQ. After removal of 2 bases from V and 3 bases from J, the junction contained 7 bases not matched to a gene. CDR3 residues: CASSLPSGTANEKLFF. The CDR3 coding sequence is TGCGCCAGCAGCTTACCCTCGGGGACAGCTAATGAAAAACTGTTTTTT.

The chain recombines TRBV4-1 with TRBJ1-1, with a possible D match to TRBD1 (6 bases). The V end was cut by 0 bases, the J end by 1 base, with 12 bases between. This CDR3 comprises 16 residues. From germline, CDR1 is MGHRA and CDR2 YSYEKL. The DNA for the CDR3 is TGCGCCAGCAGCCAAGATGGCCGGGGGGCGAACACTGAAGCTTTCTTT. It is translated as CASSQDGRGANTEAFF.

The chain employs TRBV6-4 and TRBJ2-1; 12 nucleotides align to TRBD1. After removal of 5 bases from V and 9 bases from J, the junction contained 8 bases not matched to a gene. Germline V lookup: CDR1 MRHNA, CDR2 SNTAGT. This CDR3 has 15 residues. The CDR3 loop is CASSRSGQGAREQFF. The CDR3 bases are TGTGCCAGCAGTAGATCGGGACAGGGGGCTCGTGAGCAGTTCTTC.

V gene TRBV19 combines with J gene TRBJ2-2; 11 bases agree with TRBD2. Looked up from germline, CDR1 is LNHDA and CDR2 is SQIVND (reference sequence). CDR3 size: 21 residues. The junction had 14 bases not matched to a gene; V was cut back by 0 bases and J by 2 bases. CDR3 coding DNA: TGTGCCAGTAGTATAGATCGCCGGACTAGCGGGTCCCCCGTAAACACCGGGGAGCTGTTTTTT. It codes for CASSIDRRTSGSPVNTGELFF.

The V gene is TRBV2, the J gene TRBJ1-4; 9 bases agree with TRBD1. Trimming cost V 3 bases and J 7 bases; bases outside gene matches: 9. This CDR3 contains 16 residues. Germline V lookup: CDR1 SNHLY, CDR2 FYNNEI. The CDR3: CASSDQGQGLSEKLFF. In nucleotides, the CDR3 is TGTGCCAGCAGTGACCAAGGACAGGGGCTAAGTGAAAAACTGTTTTTT. The variable domain in full, completed from reference TRBV2 and TRBJ1-4, reads EPEVTQTPSHQVTQMGQEVILRCVPISNHLYFYWYRQILGQKVEFLVSFYNNEISEKSEIFDDQFSVERPDGSNFTLKIRSTKLEDSAMYFCASSDQGQGLSEKLFFGSGTQLSVL.

This rearrangement joins TRBV5-1 to TRBJ2-7, with 11 bases that match TRBD1. Looked up from germline, CDR1 is SGHRS and CDR2 is YFSETQ. Unmatched junction bases numbered 1, after V lost 2 bases and J lost 3 bases. CDR3 length: 14 amino acids. The CDR3 sequence: CASSFGTGGYEQYV. In DNA, the CDR3 is TGCGCCAGCAGCTTTGGGACAGGGGGCTACGAGCAGTACGTC.

The gene calls are TRBV7-9 and TRBJ1-6, with 8 nucleotides matching TRBD1. The germline CDR1 and CDR2 sequences are SEHNR and FQNEAQ (reference sequence). The CDR3 extends over 15 amino acids. V shed 4 bases and J 5 bases; nucleotides not matched to a gene: 4. The DNA for the CDR3 is TGTGCCAGCAGCTCAGGACAGGGCCATAATTCACCCCTCCACTTT. Protein sequence: CASSSGQGHNSPLHF.

The V and J genes are TRBV3-1 (or the pseudogene TRBV3-2) and TRBJ1-6; D call uncertain. This CDR3 spans 15 amino acids. CDR1 is LGHDT and CDR2 is YNNKEL in the germline V gene (reference sequence). Deletions cut 1 base from V and 6 bases from J, with 10 bases between. The chain's CDR3 is CASSQAMSSNSPLHF. The CDR3 region has the DNA TGTGCCAGCAGCCAAGCCATGAGTAGTAATTCACCCCTCCACTTT.

The J gene is TRBJ1-1, the V gene TRBV30; D is undetermined. Trimming left V 5 bases short and J 5 bases short, with 9 bases between. The CDR3 length is 11 residues. CDR1 and CDR2 from the germline V gene are GTSNPN and SVGIG (reference sequence). For the CDR3, the DNA is TGTGCCTGGGATACGGGGACTGAAGCTTTCTTT. It is translated as CAWDTGTEAFF.

This chain uses TRBV7-2 with TRBJ1-1; maybe TRBD1 (5 bases). Germline V gives CDR1 SGHTA, CDR2 FQGNSA. The CDR3 runs to 14 residues. V lost 5 bases and J 0 bases, leaving 10 bases between the germline ends. CDR3 in amino acids: CASSLKGLNTEAFF. CDR3 bases: TGTGCCAGCAGCCTTAAGGGGTTGAACACTGAAGCTTTCTTT. Supplemented by reference TRBV7-2 and TRBJ1-1, the full variable domain reads GAGVSQSPSNKVTEKGKDVELRCDPISGHTALYWYRQSLGQGLEFLIYFQGNSAPDKSGLPSDRFSAERTGGSVSTLTIQRTQQEDSAVYLCASSLKGLNTEAFFGQGTRLTVV.